The subject of this entry is one TCR beta chain. Its recognized antigen is unknown. No base quality information exists; no much larger clone differs at one position. This sample was taken from a study of cytomegalovirus exposure and HLA in healthy donors (dated by TCRdb to the late 2010s). Study-wide context: According to an earlier analysis of 450 to 650 of the donors, roughly 180 million T cells yielded over 100 million unique TCR beta sequences and about 280 Gb of sequence data. The study used immunosequencing to profile the T cell repertoires of several hundred subjects and linked those repertoires to cytomegalovirus serostatus. The study aimed to test whether signatures of past pathogen exposure could be identified by cataloging public T cell receptors. On average, about 200,000 unique TCR beta nucleotide sequences were sequenced per donor among more than 350 genotyped donors of the cohort, with around 19% of those sequences being non-productive. HLA typing included class I and class II loci at four-digit resolution. The number of typed donors differed by locus: roughly 620-640 for A, B, C, DRB1 and DQB1; some 500 for DQA1; about 600 for DPA1; and around 450 for DPB1. Several DR-DQ haplotypes were treated as single units for association and clustering because of strong linkage in the cohort. The genetic ancestry cluster associated with self-reported Caucasian donors included around 76% of the 398 genotyped donors. An early release covering more than 500 HLA-typed donors comprised 250 to 350 gigabases of sequencing data and tens of millions of unique TCR sequences. In a later genetic analysis, genome-wide SNP genotypes for 398 of the 666 donors were used, and that subset was treated as a discovery cohort. In a later analysis, previously published TCR beta repertoires from 500 to 750 donors were re-analyzed and high-resolution HLA genotyping was added so that TCR occurrence patterns could be studied. Along with the approximately 700-subject first cohort, a separate validation cohort of some 130 different subjects was used. All discovery cohort repertoires had been generated using a single sequencing platform. Rather than using new phenotypic data, the later analysis identified candidate immune exposures from TCR beta sequences and from how often those sequences occurred across donors. Donor age, sex, ethnicity and CMV serostatus were compiled alongside the repertoire data. To decide whether each TCR beta V gene segment behaved as functional or pseudogenic, an earlier analysis of over 500 of the donors relied on high-throughput TCR beta sequencing. To predict cytomegalovirus infection status, the study combined high-throughput TCR immunosequencing, statistical association of individual TCRs with disease status, and machine learning. Broader findings and caveats from the paper: The sequencing pipeline was judged likely to have produced a cluster of highly shared sequence variants as a technical artifact. When HLA alleles, especially DR and DQ, strongly co-occurred, TCR associations were difficult to assign to individual alleles. The earlier analysis of some 540 of the donors excluded some 16 rarely observed V segments, including chromosome 9 orphons, because counts were too low. According to a later genetic analysis, donors in an Asian-associated ancestry cluster had fewer N-insertions in productive TCRs than the approximately 700-donor mean. Most TCR sequences were seen in very few donors, while some public TCRs were found in many individuals. Linkage disequilibrium might explain the correlated functional status among segregating V segments, but an unknown experimental factor could not be ruled out. In the study, 150 to 200 TCR beta chains were listed as associated with cytomegalovirus. A further reported finding was that TCR beta sequences accurately predicted the HLA-A and HLA-B alleles for most subjects in the first cohort. A later genetic analysis associated a missense DCLRE1C variant with V-gene and J-gene trimming of TCR beta chains, and an independent cohort replicated the association. According to a later analysis, parvovirus B19, influenza, CMV and Epstein-Barr virus appeared linked to several top co-occurrence clusters. In a later analysis, the rate of TCR association differed among HLA loci, with DRB1 alleles having the most associated TCRs and HLA-C alleles having the fewest. It was suggested by the authors that the approach could potentially be generalized to other disease states and immunological phenotypes. Because HLA typing was missing for some donors at each locus, association tests included only the typed subset. An earlier analysis of some 590 of the donors showed that most TCR beta V segments appeared in productive rearrangements either about 87% or about 30% of the time, which broadly matched IMGT annotations. In vitro tests confirmed that a few of the cytomegalovirus-associated TCR beta chains recognize cytomegalovirus antigens. Most CMV-associated TCR beta chains appeared to be HLA-restricted in a later analysis, and the HLA associations seemed to be driven largely by CMV exposure. In this cohort, only TCR beta chains were sequenced, and detectable features were limited by the absence of alpha or paired-chain data. For the cohort, immune exposure information was limited to CMV serostatus. Some IMGT-functional V segments, including TRBV6-2 and TRBV6-3, could not be told apart with the 87-base-pair reads, so those segments were excluded. In a later analysis, HLA-associated TCR beta chains showed more clonal expansion and lower generation probabilities than non-associated chains that were equally common. The presence/absence analyses assumed that sequencing depth was roughly uniform across donors, and that assumption may not be true. A later analysis associated 15,000 to 20,000 TCR beta sequences with specific HLA alleles at a false discovery rate of 0.05. The classifier was reported to diagnose cytomegalovirus status with high specificity and sensitivity in both the original cohort and the validation cohort.

After removal of 4 bases from V and 0 bases from J, the junction retains 5 bases not matched to a gene. Via the germline V gene, CDR1 is SGHTA and CDR2 FQGTGA. From its cysteine to its phenylalanine, the CDR3 spans 16 amino acids. Only the CDR3 region is kept as DNA, spanning 48 bases read in frame from base 1. Preparation of the library involved the immunoSEQ multiplex PCR assay. A mixture of 60 forward primers for TCR Vbeta segments and 13 reverse primers for TCR Jbeta segments was used in the multiplex PCR. Amplification of the CDR3 region of rearranged TCR beta genes was performed with a multiplex PCR assay on genomic DNA. On the Illumina HiSeq System, the amplified TCR beta libraries were sequenced as 87-base-pair reads. As for the authors' bioinformatics: In a later analysis, tens of millions of unique TCR beta chains were counted across the 500 to 850 repertoires, and roughly 11 million of these chains were shared by at least two donors. Raw reads were error-corrected and collapsed into unique sequences by a nearest-neighbor algorithm in which closely related sequences were merged to remove PCR and sequencing errors. To assign V, D and J gene segments, CDR3 sequences were aligned to IMGT reference sequences. Each retained sequence needed at least a six-nucleotide match to both a V gene segment and a J gene segment. Rearrangements were classified as productive when the CDR3 lacked stop codons and remained in frame with V and J, and all other rearrangements were classified as non-productive. Following IMGT convention, CDR3 was defined as the stretch from the second conserved V-encoded cysteine to the conserved J-encoded phenylalanine. The earlier analysis of about 560 of the donors excluded any sequence lacking an unambiguous match to a single V gene segment. In an earlier analysis of approximately 610 of the donors, V segments were called functional above 56.7% productive rearrangements and were called segregating when the between-donor standard deviation exceeded 5%. A statistical classification framework was built for diagnosing cytomegalovirus status from the catalog of TCR beta chain sequences. In a later analysis, TCR nucleotide sequences were compared against IMGT/GENE-DB human TR gene sequences so that V and J genes could be assigned. The TCRdist pipeline was used in a later analysis to assign CDR3 sequences and most-parsimonious VDJ recombination scenarios. A later analysis defined each TCR beta chain by its CDR3 amino acid sequence plus V-gene family, and excluded reads lacking a unique V-gene family. A later analysis removed nearly 600 highly shared, low-generation-probability nucleotide sequences to deal with suspected cross-contamination and a sequencing artifact. In a later analysis, a clonal expansion index was calculated for each public chain from normalized within-repertoire ranks of inferred template counts. A later analysis computed generation probabilities with a VDJ recombination model fitted to out-of-frame rearrangements, and checked the results against IGoR. In a later analysis, TCR-TCR, TCR-HLA and TCR-CMV co-occurrence was scored with hypergeometric tests, and a repertoire-size bias correction was applied to TCR pairs. A later analysis estimated false discovery rates by permuting HLA or CMV assignments 20 times. A later analysis grouped co-occurring TCRs with DBSCAN, adding TCRdist sequence similarity when clustering within HLA-allele-positive subsets. Repertoires with fewer than 30,000 or more than 120,000 public chains, plus five repertoires with anomalous nucleotide sharing, were excluded from co-occurrence clustering. TCRdb's version of the immuneACCESS table is confined to in-frame rearrangements and falls short of the full clone set. An unresolved V gene accounts for under half of the shortfall where checked; the remainder is of unknown origin. D and trimming come from the DNA, and the V and J calls and clone size come from that table. For this sample the table gives 95,000 to 130,000 clones, of which over 70% were detected only once. Jointly, the top ten make up around 1.6% of the sample.

The cohort consisted of hundreds of healthy bone marrow donors. At the time of sampling, all cohort members were nominally healthy, though unrecorded immune exposures were likely present. The donor tested CMV seronegative and was one of the 352 seronegative cohort members. A peripheral blood sample was provided by each donor, and peripheral blood mononuclear cells were used for TCR beta sequencing. The Qiagen DNeasy Blood Extraction Kit was used to extract genomic DNA from the blood cell samples. The chain couples TRBV7-3 to TRBJ2-1; a stretch of 8 junction bases matches TRBD2. The clonotype comes from a woman aged 18-29 years in good health and CMV-seronegative. Input material: PBMCs. This receptor carries the CDR3 CASSSVAGTSYNEQFF. The nucleotide sequence reads TGTGCCAGCAGCTCGGTAGCGGGGACCTCCTACAATGAGCAGTTCTTC. Joined to the reference TRBV7-3 and TRBJ2-1 proteins, this CDR3 gives the full variable domain: GAGVSQTPSNKVTEKGKYVELRCDPISGHTALYWYRQSLGQGPEFLIYFQGTGAADDSGLPNDRFFAVRPEGSVSTLKIQRTERGDSAVYLCASSSVAGTSYNEQFFGPGTRLTVL.